This T cell receptor (beta chain) was found in a study of T cell responses to AZD1222 COVID-19 vaccine. The CDR3 sequence is 13 residues long. Trimming removed 1 base at V and 7 bases at J, with 10 bases between. CDR1 is SGHAT and CDR2 is FQDESV in the germline V gene (reference sequence). Using immunoSEQ multiplex PCR, the repertoire was profiled, and TCRdb retains in-frame clones only, with some absent. The data show tens of thousands of clones, more than 75% seen once. This clone has a handful of counts. Antigen unknown. General study points: Reportedly, nearly half of unique spike TCRs recognized epitopes outside B.1.351/B.1.1.7 mutations. Repertoires were sampled only after the peak T cell response. CD4 TCRs associated with vaccination spanned spike, dominating at 160-218 and 743-854.

The sequence derives from an adult who received the AZD1222 COVID-19 vaccine. The V gene is TRBV11-1, the J gene TRBJ1-2; D not resolved. The sequenced sample was peripheral blood, obtained 28 days after the second AZD1222 dose. The CDR3, as DNA: TGTGCCAGCAGCTTAGAGTCAGGCCTTGGCTACACCTTC. It codes for CASSLESGLGYTF.